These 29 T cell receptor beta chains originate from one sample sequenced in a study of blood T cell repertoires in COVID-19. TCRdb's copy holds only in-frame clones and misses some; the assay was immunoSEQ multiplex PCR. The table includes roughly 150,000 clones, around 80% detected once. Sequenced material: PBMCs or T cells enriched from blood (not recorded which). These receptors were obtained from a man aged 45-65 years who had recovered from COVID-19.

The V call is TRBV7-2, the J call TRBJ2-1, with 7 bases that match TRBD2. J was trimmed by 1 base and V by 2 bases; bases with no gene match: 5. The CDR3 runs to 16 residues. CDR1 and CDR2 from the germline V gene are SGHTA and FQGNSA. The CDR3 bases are TGTGCCAGCAGCTTACTGCGGGGGTCATCCTACAATGAGCAGTTCTTC. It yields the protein CASSLLRGSSYNEQFF.

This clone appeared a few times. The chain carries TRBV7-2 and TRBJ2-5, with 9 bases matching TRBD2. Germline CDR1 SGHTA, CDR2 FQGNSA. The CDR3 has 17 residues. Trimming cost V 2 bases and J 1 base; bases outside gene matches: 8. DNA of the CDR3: TGTGCCAGCAGCTTATCCCCGCGGGGGGGCAGCCAAGAGACCCAGTACTTC. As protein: CASSLSPRGGSQETQYF.

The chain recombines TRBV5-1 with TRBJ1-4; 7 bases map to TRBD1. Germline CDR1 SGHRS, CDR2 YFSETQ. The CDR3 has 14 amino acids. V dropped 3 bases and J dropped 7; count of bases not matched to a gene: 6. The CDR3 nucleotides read TGCGCCAGCAGCTCCGGAGGGGGCTCTGAAAAACTGTTTTTT. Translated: CASSSGGGSEKLFF.

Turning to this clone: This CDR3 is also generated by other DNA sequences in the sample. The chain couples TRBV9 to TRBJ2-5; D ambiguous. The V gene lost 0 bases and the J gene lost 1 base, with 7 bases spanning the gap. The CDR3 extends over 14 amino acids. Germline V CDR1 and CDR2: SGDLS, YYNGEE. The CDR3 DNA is TGTGCCAGCAGCGTAGGAGGCCCCCAAGAGACCCAGTACTTC. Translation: CASSVGGPQETQYF.

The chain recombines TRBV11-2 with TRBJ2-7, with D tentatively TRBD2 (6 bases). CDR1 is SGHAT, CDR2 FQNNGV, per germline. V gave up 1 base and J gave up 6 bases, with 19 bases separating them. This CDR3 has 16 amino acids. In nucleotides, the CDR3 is TGTGCCAGCAGCTTAGTCGTGGCGGGGTATCGGGCCGAGCAGTACTTC. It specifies CASSLVVAGYRAEQYF.

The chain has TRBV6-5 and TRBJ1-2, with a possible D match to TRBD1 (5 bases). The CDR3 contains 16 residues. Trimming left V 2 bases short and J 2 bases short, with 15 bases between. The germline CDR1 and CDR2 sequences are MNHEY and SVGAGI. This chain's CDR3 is CASSYAARRGNYGYTF. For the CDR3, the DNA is TGTGCCAGCAGTTACGCGGCCCGGCGGGGGAACTATGGCTACACCTTC.

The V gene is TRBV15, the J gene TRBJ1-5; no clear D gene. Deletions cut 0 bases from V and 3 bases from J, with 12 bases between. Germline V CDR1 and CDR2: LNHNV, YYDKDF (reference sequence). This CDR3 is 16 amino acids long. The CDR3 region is CATSREGSGYNQPQHF. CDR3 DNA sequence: TGTGCCACCAGCAGAGAAGGGTCGGGGTACAATCAGCCCCAGCATTTT.

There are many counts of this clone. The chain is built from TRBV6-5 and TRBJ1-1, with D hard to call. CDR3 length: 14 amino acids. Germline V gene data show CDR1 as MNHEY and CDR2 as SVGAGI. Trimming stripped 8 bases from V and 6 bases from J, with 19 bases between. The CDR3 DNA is TGTGCCAGCGGCGGCGTAAGGATTGGCGCTGAAGCTTTCTTT. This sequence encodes CASGGVRIGAEAFF.

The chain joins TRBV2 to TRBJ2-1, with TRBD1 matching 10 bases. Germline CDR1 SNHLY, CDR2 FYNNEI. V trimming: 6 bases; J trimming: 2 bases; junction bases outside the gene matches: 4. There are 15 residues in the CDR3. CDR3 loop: CASRRQGATYNEQFF. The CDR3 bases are TGTGCCAGCAGGAGACAGGGGGCTACCTACAATGAGCAGTTCTTC.

The CDR3 DNA sequence: TGTGCCAGCAGCTTATCCGGGGGGGCCACAGATACGCAGTATTTT. Protein: CASSLSGGATDTQYF. The chain uses TRBV11-1 and TRBJ2-3; 8 positions agree with TRBD2. J lost 2 bases, V lost 2 bases, and 3 bases had no gene match. Germline V lookup: CDR1 SGHAT, CDR2 FQDESV (reference sequence). The CDR3 length is 15 residues.

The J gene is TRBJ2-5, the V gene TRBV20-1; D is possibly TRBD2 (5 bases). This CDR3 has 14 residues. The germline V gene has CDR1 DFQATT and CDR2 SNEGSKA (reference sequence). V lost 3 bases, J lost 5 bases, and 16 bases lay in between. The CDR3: CSASGGGRWETQYF. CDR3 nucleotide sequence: TGCAGTGCTAGTGGCGGCGGGCGATGGGAGACCCAGTACTTC.

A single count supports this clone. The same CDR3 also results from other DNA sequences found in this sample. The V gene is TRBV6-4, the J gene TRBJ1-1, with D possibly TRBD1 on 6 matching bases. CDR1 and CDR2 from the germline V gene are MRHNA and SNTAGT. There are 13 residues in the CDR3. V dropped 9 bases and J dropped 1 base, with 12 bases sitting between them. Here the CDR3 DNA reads TGTGCCAGTTCACGGACAGCGAACACTGAAGCTTTCTTT. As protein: CASSRTANTEAFF.

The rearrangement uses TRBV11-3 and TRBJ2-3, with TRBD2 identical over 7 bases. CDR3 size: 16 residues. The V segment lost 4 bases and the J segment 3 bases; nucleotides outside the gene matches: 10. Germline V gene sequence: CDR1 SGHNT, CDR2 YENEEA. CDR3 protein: CASSWAGVEGTDTQYF. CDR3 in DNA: TGTGCCAGCAGCTGGGCGGGGGTAGAGGGAACAGATACGCAGTATTTT. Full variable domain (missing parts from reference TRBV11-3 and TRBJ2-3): EAGVVQSPRYKIIEKKQPVAFWCNPISGHNTLYWYLQNLGQGPELLIRYENEEAVDDSQLPKDRFSAERLKGVDSTLKIQPAELGDSAVYLCASSWAGVEGTDTQYFGPGTRLTVL.

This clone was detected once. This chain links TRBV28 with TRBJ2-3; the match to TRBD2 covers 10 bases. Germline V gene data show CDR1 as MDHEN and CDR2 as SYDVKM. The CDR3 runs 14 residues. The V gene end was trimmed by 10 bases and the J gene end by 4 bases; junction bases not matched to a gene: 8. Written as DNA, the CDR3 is TGTGCCACCTCTAGCGGGGGAGACGCAGATACGCAGTATTTT. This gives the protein CATSSGGDADTQYF.

The CDR3: CASSRPGGLAGGRDTQYF. CDR3 coding DNA: TGTGCCAGCAGCCGACCCGGAGGACTAGCGGGGGGGCGAGATACGCAGTATTTT. The gene calls are TRBV3-1 (or the pseudogene TRBV3-2) and TRBJ2-3; 15 bases fit TRBD2. V was pared by 4 bases and J by 5 bases, with 10 bases of the junction left unmatched. CDR3 length: 18 amino acids. Germline V lookup: CDR1 LGHDT, CDR2 YNNKEL (reference sequence).

The CDR3 bases are TGTGCCAGCAGCCCCCAGACTGGCGGGGGGACTACGCAGTATTTT. Its translation is CASSPQTGGGTTQYF. This chain links TRBV9 with TRBJ2-3, with 8 bases that match TRBD2. CDR1 is SGDLS, CDR2 YYNGEE, per germline. J lost 8 bases, V lost 4 bases, and 12 bases had no gene match. This CDR3 has 15 residues.

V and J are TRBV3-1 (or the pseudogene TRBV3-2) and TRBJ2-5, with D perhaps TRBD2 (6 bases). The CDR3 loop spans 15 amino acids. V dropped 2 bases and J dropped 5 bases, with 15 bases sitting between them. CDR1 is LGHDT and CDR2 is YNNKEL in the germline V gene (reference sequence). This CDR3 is CASSQRGTLGETQYF. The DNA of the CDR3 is TGTGCCAGCAGCCAACGAGGGACTCTAGGGGAGACCCAGTACTTC.

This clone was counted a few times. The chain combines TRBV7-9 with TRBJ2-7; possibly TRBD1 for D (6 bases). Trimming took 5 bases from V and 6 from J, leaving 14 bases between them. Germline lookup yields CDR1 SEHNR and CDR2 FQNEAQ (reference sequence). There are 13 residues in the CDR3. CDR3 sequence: CASSPSVGGEQYF. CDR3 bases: TGTGCCAGCAGCCCCTCTGTAGGGGGCGAGCAGTACTTC.

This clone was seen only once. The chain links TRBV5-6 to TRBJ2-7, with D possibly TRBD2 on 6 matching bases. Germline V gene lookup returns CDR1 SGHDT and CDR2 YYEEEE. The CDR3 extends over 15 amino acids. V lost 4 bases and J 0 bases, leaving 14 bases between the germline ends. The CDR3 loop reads CASSRRDRPSYEQYF. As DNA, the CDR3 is TGTGCCAGCAGCAGGAGGGACCGGCCCTCCTACGAGCAGTACTTC.

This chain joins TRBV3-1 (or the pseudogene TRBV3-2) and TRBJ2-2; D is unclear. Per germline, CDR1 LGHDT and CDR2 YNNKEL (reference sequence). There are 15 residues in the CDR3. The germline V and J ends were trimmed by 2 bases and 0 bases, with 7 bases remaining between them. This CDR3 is CASSQTQPNTGELFF. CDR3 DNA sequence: TGTGCCAGCAGCCAAACACAACCGAACACCGGGGAGCTGTTTTTT.

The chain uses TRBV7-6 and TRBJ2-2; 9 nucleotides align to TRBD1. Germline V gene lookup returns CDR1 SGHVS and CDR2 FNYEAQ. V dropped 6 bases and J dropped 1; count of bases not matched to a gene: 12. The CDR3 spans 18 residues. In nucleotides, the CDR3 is TGTGCCAGCAGACCAGGACAGGGGATCAAAAGGAACACCGGGGAGCTGTTTTTT. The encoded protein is CASRPGQGIKRNTGELFF.

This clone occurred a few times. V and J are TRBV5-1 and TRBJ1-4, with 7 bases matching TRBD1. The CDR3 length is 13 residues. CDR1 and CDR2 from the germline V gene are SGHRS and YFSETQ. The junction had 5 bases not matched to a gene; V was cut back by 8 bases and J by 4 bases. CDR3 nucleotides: TGCGCCAGTAACAGGGGAGGTAATGAAAAACTGTTTTTT. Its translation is CASNRGGNEKLFF.

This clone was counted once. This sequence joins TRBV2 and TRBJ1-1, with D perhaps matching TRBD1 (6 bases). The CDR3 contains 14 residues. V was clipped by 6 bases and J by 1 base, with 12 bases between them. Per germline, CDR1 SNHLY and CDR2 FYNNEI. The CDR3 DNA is TGTGCCAGCAGCCTAGGGGGGGCGAACACTGAAGCTTTCTTT. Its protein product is CASSLGGANTEAFF.

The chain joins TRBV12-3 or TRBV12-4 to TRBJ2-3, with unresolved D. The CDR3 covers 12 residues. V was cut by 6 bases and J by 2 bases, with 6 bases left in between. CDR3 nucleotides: TGTGCCAGCAGATCCCACACAGATACGCAGTATTTT. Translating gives CASRSHTDTQYF.

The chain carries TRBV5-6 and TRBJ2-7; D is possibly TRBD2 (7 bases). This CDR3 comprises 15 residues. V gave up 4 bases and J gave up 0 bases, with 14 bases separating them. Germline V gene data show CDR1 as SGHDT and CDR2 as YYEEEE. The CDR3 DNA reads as TGTGCCAGCAGCGGGTATGCGGGGGCCTCCTACGAGCAGTACTTC. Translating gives CASSGYAGASYEQYF.

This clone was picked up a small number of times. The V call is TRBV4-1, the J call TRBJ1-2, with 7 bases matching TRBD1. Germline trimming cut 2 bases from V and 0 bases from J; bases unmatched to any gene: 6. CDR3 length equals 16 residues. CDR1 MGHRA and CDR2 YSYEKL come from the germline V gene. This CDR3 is CASSQPLTGTNYGYTF. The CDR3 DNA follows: TGCGCCAGCAGCCAACCCTTGACAGGGACTAACTATGGCTACACCTTC.

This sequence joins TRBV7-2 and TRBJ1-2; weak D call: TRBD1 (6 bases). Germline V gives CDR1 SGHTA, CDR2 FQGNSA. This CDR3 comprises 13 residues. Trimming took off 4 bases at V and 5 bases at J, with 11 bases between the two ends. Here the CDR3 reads CASSSGGGYGYTF. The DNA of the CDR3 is TGTGCCAGCAGCTCTGGGGGCGGGTATGGCTACACCTTC. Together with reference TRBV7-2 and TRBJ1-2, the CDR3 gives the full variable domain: GAGVSQSPSNKVTEKGKDVELRCDPISGHTALYWYRQSLGQGLEFLIYFQGNSAPDKSGLPSDRFSAERTGGSVSTLTIQRTQQEDSAVYLCASSSGGGYGYTFGSGTRLTVV.

CDR3 amino acids: CASSQEASNEQFF. As DNA, the CDR3 is TGTGCCAGCAGCCAAGAAGCGAGCAATGAGCAGTTCTTC. The V call is TRBV4-2, the J call TRBJ2-1, with D unresolved. Trimming cost V 0 bases and J 6 bases, with 6 bases left between them. CDR3 length: 13 residues. Germline V CDR1 and CDR2: LGHNA, YNFKEQ.

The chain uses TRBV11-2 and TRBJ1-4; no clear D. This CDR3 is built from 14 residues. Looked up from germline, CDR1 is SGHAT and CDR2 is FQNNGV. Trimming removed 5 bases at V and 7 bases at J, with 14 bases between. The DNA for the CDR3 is TGTGCCAGCAGCCGAGGGCAGTCTAGTGAAAAACTGTTTTTT. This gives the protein CASSRGQSSEKLFF.